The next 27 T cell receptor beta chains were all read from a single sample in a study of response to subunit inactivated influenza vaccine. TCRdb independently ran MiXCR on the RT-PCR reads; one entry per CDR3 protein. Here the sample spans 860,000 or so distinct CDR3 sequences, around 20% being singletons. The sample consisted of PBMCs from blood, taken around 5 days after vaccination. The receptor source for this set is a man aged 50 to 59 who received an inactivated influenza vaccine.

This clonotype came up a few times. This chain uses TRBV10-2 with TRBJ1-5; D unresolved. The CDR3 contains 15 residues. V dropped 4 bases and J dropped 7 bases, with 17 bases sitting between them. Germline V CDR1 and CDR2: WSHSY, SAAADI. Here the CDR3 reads CASSAGLVGNQPQHF. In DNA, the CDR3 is TGCGCCAGCAGTGCCGGACTCGTAGGTAACCAGCCCCAGCATTTT.

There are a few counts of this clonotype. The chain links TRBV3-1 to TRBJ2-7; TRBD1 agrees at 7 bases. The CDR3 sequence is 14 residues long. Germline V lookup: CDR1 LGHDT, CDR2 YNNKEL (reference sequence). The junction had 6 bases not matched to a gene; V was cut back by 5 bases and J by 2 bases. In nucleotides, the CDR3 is TGTGCCAGCAGCGTAGGACAGGCAGCCTACGAGCAGTACTTC. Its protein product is CASSVGQAAYEQYF.

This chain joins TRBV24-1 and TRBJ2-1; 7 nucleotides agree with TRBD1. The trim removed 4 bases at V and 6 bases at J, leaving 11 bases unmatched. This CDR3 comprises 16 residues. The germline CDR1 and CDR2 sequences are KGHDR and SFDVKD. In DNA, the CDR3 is TGTGCCACCAGTGAACTTACAGGGGTCGGATCCAATGAGCAGTTCTTC. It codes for CATSELTGVGSNEQFF.

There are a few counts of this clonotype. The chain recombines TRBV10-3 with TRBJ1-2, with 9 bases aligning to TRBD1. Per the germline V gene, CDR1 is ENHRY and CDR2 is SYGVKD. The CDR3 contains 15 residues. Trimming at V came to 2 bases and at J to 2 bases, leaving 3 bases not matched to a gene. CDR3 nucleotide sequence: TGTGCCATCAGTGAGCTCGGGACAGGGAACTATGGCTACACCTTC. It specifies CAISELGTGNYGYTF.

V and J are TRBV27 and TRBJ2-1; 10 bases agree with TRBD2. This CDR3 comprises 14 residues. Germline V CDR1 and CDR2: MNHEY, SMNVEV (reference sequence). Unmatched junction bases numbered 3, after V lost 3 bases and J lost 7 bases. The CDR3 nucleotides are TGTGCCAGCAGTTTTTCGACTAGCGGGAATGAGCAGTTCTTC. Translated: CASSFSTSGNEQFF.

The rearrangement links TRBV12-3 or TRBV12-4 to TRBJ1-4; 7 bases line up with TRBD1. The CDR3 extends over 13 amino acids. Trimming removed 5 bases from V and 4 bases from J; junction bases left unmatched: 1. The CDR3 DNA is TGTGCCAGCAGTGGACAGGTTAATGAAAAACTGTTTTTT. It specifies CASSGQVNEKLFF.

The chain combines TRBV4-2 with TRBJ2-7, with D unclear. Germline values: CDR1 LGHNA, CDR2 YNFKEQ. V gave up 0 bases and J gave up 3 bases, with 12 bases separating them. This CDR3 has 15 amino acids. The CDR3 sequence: CASSQEWNVRYEQYF. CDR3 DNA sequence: TGTGCCAGCAGCCAAGAATGGAACGTACGCTACGAGCAGTACTTC.

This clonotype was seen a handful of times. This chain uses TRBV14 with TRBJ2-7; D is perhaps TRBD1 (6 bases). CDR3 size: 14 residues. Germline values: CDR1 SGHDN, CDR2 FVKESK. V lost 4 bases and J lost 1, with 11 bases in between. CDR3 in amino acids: CASSLYRESYEQYF. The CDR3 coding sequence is TGTGCCAGCAGCCTCTACAGGGAGTCCTACGAGCAGTACTTC.

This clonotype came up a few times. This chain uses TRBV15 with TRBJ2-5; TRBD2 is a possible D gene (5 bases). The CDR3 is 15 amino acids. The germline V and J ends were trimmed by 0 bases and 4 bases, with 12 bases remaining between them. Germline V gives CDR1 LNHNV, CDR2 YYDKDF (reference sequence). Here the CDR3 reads CATSRDSTRSETQYF. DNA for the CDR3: TGTGCCACCAGCAGAGACTCCACTAGGTCAGAGACCCAGTACTTC.

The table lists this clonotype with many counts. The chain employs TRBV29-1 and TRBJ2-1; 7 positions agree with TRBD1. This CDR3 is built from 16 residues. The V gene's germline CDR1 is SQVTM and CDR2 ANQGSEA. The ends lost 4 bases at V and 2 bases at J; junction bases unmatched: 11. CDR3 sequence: CSVVTSGGVPYNEQFF. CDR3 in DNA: TGCAGCGTTGTCACTTCAGGGGGAGTCCCCTACAATGAGCAGTTCTTC.

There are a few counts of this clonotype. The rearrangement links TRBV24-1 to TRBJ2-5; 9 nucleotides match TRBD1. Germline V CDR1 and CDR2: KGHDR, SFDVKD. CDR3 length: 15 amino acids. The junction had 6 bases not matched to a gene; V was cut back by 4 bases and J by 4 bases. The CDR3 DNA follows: TGTGCCACCAGTGAGGGAGGACAGGGGCTAGAGACCCAGTACTTC. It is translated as CATSEGGQGLETQYF.

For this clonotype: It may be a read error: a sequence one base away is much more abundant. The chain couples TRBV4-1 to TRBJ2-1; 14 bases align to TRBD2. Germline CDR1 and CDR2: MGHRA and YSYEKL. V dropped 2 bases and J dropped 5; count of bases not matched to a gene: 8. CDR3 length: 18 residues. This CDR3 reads CASSQRTSGGQINNEQFF. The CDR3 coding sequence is TGCGCCAGCAGCCAAAGGACTAGCGGGGGGCAAATTAACAATGAGCAGTTCTTC.

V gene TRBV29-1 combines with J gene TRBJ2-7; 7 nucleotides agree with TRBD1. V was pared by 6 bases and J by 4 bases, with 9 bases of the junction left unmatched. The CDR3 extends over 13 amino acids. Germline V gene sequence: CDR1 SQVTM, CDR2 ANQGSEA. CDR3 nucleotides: TGCAGCGTCTCTCCAGGGGGTGGTTACGAGCAGTACTTC. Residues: CSVSPGGGYEQYF.

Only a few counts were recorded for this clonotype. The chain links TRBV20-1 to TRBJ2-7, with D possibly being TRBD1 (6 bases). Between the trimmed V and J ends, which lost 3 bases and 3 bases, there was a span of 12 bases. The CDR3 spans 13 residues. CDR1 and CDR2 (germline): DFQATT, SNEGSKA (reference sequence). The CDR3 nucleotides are TGCAGTGCTAGCGTTCCACAGGGCTACGAGCAGTACTTC. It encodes CSASVPQGYEQYF.

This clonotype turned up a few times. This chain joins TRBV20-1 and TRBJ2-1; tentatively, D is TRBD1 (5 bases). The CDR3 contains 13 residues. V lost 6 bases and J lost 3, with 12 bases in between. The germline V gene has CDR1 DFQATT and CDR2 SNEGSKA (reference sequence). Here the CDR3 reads CSAKGPGYNEQFF. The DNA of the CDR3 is TGCAGTGCGAAGGGGCCAGGCTACAATGAGCAGTTCTTC.

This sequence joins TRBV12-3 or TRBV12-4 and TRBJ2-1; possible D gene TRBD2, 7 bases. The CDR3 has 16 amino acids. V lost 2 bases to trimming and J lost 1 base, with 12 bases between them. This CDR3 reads CASSLRGGGSYNEQFF. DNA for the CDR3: TGTGCCAGCAGTTTAAGGGGAGGGGGGTCCTACAATGAGCAGTTCTTC.

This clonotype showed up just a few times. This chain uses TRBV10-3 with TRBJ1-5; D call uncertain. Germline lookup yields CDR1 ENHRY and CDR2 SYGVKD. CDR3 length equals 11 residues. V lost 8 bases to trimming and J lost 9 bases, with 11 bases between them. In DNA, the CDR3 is TGTGCCATCGGAAGGTGGCGGCCCCAGCATTTT. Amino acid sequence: CAIGRWRPQHF.

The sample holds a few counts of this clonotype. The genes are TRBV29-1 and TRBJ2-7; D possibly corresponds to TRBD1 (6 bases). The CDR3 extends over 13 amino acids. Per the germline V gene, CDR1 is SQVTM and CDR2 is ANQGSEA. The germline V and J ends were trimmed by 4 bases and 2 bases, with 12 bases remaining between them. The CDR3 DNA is TGCAGCGTTGGGCAGGCAGGGGCCTACGAGCAGTACTTC. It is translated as CSVGQAGAYEQYF.

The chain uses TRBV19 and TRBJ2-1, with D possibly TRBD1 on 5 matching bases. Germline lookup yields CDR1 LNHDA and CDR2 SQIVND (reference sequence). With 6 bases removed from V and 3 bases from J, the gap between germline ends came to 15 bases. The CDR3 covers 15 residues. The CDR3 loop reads CASSLDSLRYNEQFF. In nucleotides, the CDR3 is TGTGCCAGTAGCCTTGACAGTCTACGCTACAATGAGCAGTTCTTC.

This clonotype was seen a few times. The DNA for the CDR3 is TGCGCCAGCAGCCAAGTATTCGGGGGTCGCGACGAGCAGTACTTC. As protein: CASSQVFGGRDEQYF. The chain combines TRBV4-1 with TRBJ2-7, with D maybe TRBD2 (6 bases). Germline CDR1 is MGHRA and CDR2 is YSYEKL. The CDR3 runs to 15 residues. V lost 1 base and J 5 bases, leaving 15 bases between the germline ends.

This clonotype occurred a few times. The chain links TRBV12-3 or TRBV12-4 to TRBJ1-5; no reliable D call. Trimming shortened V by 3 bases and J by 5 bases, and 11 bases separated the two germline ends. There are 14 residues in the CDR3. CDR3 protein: CASSFFVGDQPQHF. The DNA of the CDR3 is TGTGCCAGCAGTTTCTTCGTGGGCGATCAGCCCCAGCATTTT.

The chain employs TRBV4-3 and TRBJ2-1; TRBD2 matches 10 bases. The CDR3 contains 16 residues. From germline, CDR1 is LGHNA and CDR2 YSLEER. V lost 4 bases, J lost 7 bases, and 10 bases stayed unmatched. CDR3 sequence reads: CASSRDLAGEGNEQFF. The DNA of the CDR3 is TGCGCCAGCAGCCGCGATCTAGCGGGAGAAGGGAATGAGCAGTTCTTC.

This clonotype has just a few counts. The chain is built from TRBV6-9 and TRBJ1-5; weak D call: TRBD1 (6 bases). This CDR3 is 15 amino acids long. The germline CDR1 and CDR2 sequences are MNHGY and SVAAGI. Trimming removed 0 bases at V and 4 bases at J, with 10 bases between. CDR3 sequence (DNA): TGTGCCAGCAGTTATTCGGGCAGGGGAAATCAGCCCCAGCATTTT. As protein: CASSYSGRGNQPQHF.

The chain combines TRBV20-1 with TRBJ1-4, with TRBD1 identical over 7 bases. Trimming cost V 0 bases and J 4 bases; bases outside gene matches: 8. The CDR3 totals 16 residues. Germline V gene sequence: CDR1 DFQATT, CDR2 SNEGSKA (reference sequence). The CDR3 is CSARDLRQGLNEKLFF. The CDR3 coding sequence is TGCAGTGCTAGAGATCTGCGACAGGGACTTAATGAAAAACTGTTTTTT.

The CDR3 loop reads CATSDFNGSGELFF. Here the CDR3 DNA reads TGTGCCACCAGTGATTTCAACGGTTCCGGGGAGCTGTTTTTT. V is TRBV24-1 and J is TRBJ2-2; D gene uncertain. Trimming took off 1 base at V and 6 bases at J, with 8 bases between the two ends. The CDR3 is made up of 14 amino acids. The germline V gene encodes CDR1 KGHDR and CDR2 SFDVKD.

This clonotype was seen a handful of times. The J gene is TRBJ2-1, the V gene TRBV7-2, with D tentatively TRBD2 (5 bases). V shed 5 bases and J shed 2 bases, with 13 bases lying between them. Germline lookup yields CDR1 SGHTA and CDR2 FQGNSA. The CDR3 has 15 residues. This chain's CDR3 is CASSPKAVAYNEQFF. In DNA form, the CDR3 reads TGTGCCAGCAGCCCAAAAGCGGTTGCCTACAATGAGCAGTTCTTC.

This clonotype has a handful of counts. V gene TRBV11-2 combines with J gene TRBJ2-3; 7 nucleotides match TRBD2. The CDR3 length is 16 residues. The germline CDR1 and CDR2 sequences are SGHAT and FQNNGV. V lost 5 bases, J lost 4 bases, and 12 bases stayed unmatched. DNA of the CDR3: TGTGCCAGCAGCCCTGGGGGGGGAGAGTTGGCAGATACGCAGTATTTT. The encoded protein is CASSPGGGELADTQYF. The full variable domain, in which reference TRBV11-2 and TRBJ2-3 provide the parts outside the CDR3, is EAGVAQSPRYKIIEKRQSVAFWCNPISGHATLYWYQQILGQGPKLLIQFQNNGVVDDSQLPKDRFSAERLKGVDSTLKIQPAKLEDSAVYLCASSPGGGELADTQYFGPGTRLTVL.